The next 28 T cell receptor beta chains were all read from a single sample in a study of T-cell reconstitution after alpha-beta-depleted transplantation in children (dated by TCRdb to between 2015 and 2016). The label giving this sample's treatment or condition can be read as: allogeneic hematopoietic cell transplantation with graft depleted of TCRalphabeta T cells and CD19 B cells. The receptor library was made with PCR. Sequencing was carried out with an Illumina HiSeq 2500. TCR libraries were prepared with molecular barcoding, using unique molecular identifiers to normalize TCRbeta repertoire quantification. TCRdb took the public reads, trimmed them with fastp at Q25, ran MiXCR for clone calling and kept in-frame beta chains. Records with the same CDR3 protein are collapsed into one entry carrying the most frequent genes and DNA. The sample data list roughly 670,000 distinct CDR3 sequences, and around 13% of these were observed just once. Of the sample, 0.79% falls within the top ten clones.

This material consisted of PBMCs, taken before TCRalphabeta/CD19-depleted stem cell transplant. The receptors shown here come from a girl aged 2 to 10 with congenital amegakaryocytic thrombocytopenia, due to receive a stem cell transplant.

This clonotype has at least ten counts. The CDR3 sequence is CATSDFLGEHGYTF. CDR3 sequence (DNA): TGTGCCACCAGTGATTTCTTAGGGGAACATGGCTACACCTTC. The gene calls are TRBV24-1 and TRBJ1-2; D possibly corresponds to TRBD1 (5 bases). The CDR3 loop spans 14 amino acids. Germline CDR1 reads KGHDR; CDR2 reads SFDVKD. Deletions cut 1 base from V and 6 bases from J, with 11 bases between.

There are many counts of this clonotype. This sequence joins TRBV7-6 and TRBJ2-1; 9 bases agree with TRBD1. Trimming cost V 3 bases and J 7 bases; bases outside gene matches: 4. CDR3 length equals 14 residues. From germline, CDR1 is SGHVS and CDR2 FNYEAQ. The CDR3 region has the DNA TGTGCCAGCAGCTTCGACAGGGGGGGGAATGAGCAGTTCTTC. This codes for CASSFDRGGNEQFF.

The V gene is TRBV12-3 or TRBV12-4, the J gene TRBJ1-5; 7 nucleotides match TRBD1. The V gene end was trimmed by 5 bases and the J gene end by 5 bases; junction bases not matched to a gene: 9. The CDR3 consists of 15 residues. Here the CDR3 DNA reads TGTGCCAGCAGTCAACACCGGGACAGCTATCAGCCCCAGCATTTT. Residues: CASSQHRDSYQPQHF.

CDR3 protein: CSARDPYLSYEQYF. The CDR3 DNA reads as TGCAGTGCTAGAGATCCTTACCTGTCCTACGAGCAGTACTTC. The V and J genes are TRBV20-1 and TRBJ2-7; unclear D gene. Germline loops: CDR1 DFQATT, CDR2 SNEGSKA (reference sequence). V was pared by 0 bases and J by 1 base, with 10 bases between. The CDR3 contains 14 residues.

In this sample, this clonotype turned up a few times. This chain uses TRBV7-9 with TRBJ1-2; 9 nucleotides align to TRBD1. The length of the CDR3 is 15 residues. V lost 5 bases, J lost 8 bases, and 12 bases stayed unmatched. Germline values: CDR1 SEHNR, CDR2 FQNEAQ (reference sequence). The CDR3 loop is CASSVATGGSGGYTF. For the CDR3, the DNA is TGTGCCAGCAGCGTCGCAACAGGGGGCTCTGGCGGCTACACCTTC.

There are a few counts of this clonotype. The gene calls are TRBV5-1 and TRBJ2-1; TRBD2 matches at 11 bases. J was trimmed by 8 bases and V by 3 bases; bases with no gene match: 13. This CDR3 has 17 residues. Germline V CDR1 and CDR2: SGHRS, YFSETQ. The CDR3, as DNA: TGCGCCAGCAGCTGGAAACCCGGGACTAGCGGTATGGATGAGCAGTTCTTC. This translates into CASSWKPGTSGMDEQFF.

This clonotype was counted ten times or more. This rearrangement joins TRBV11-1 to TRBJ2-1; no firm D call. The CDR3 runs 15 residues. V lost 2 bases, J lost 0 bases, and 8 bases lay in between. The germline gives CDR1 SGHAT, CDR2 FQDESV (reference sequence). CDR3 sequence reads: CASSLSADSYNEQFF. DNA of the CDR3: TGTGCCAGCAGCTTATCCGCCGACTCCTACAATGAGCAGTTCTTC.

The chain carries TRBV10-3 and TRBJ1-2; tentative D call: TRBD1 (6 bases). V lost 4 bases, J lost 2 bases, and 20 bases lay in between. The CDR3 is 17 residues long. The germline V gene has CDR1 ENHRY and CDR2 SYGVKD. CDR3 nucleotide sequence: TGTGCCATCAGTGGCAGGACAGTCGAAAGAAAAAACTATGGCTACACCTTC. This encodes CAISGRTVERKNYGYTF.

This clonotype was recorded at least ten times. The V gene is TRBV20-1, the J gene TRBJ1-1, with 8 bases that match TRBD1. This CDR3 spans 14 amino acids. Trimming removed 6 bases from V and 1 base from J; junction bases left unmatched: 7. CDR1 DFQATT and CDR2 SNEGSKA come from the germline V gene (reference sequence). The CDR3 DNA sequence: TGCAGTGCGGGGGACAGGTCGCAGAACACTGAAGCTTTCTTT. Protein: CSAGDRSQNTEAFF.

This clonotype was detected only a few times. This rearrangement joins TRBV18 to TRBJ2-7; TRBD2 is a possible D gene (5 bases). The CDR3 spans 14 residues. CDR1 and CDR2 from the germline V gene are KGHSH and LQKENI. Trimming shortened V by 3 bases and J by 0 bases, and 9 bases separated the two germline ends. The CDR3 DNA is TGTGCCAGCTCACCGGAGGCGATCTCCTACGAGCAGTACTTC. Amino acid sequence: CASSPEAISYEQYF.

This clonotype was detected many times. The chain carries TRBV20-1 and TRBJ2-5; possible D gene TRBD2, 5 bases. Germline values: CDR1 DFQATT, CDR2 SNEGSKA (reference sequence). V shed 6 bases and J shed 2 bases, with 10 bases lying between them. This CDR3 is built from 12 residues. The CDR3 DNA sequence: TGCAGTGCCCGCCCGGGGCAAGAGACCCAGTACTTC. Amino acid sequence: CSARPGQETQYF.

This clonotype has ten or more counts. The V gene is TRBV5-1, the J gene TRBJ2-3, with D maybe TRBD2 (6 bases). V was clipped by 2 bases and J by 4 bases, with 8 bases between them. Per the germline V gene, CDR1 is SGHRS and CDR2 is YFSETQ. CDR3 length: 13 amino acids. CDR3 sequence: CASSLLAADTQYF. Written as DNA, the CDR3 is TGCGCCAGCAGCTTACTAGCAGCAGATACGCAGTATTTT.

This clonotype was seen many times. CDR3 bases: TGCAGTGCTATCAGGGAAGTAGATCAGCCCCAGCATTTT. Residues: CSAIREVDQPQHF. The chain has TRBV20-1 and TRBJ1-5; D might be TRBD1 (5 bases). Germline lookup yields CDR1 DFQATT and CDR2 SNEGSKA (reference sequence). There are 13 residues in the CDR3. V gave up 4 bases and J gave up 5 bases, with 12 bases separating them.

The chain carries TRBV7-9 and TRBJ1-4; possibly TRBD1 for D (5 bases). V dropped 6 bases and J dropped 0 bases, with 11 bases sitting between them. Germline V lookup: CDR1 SEHNR, CDR2 FQNEAQ (reference sequence). The CDR3 extends over 15 amino acids. CDR3 region: CASRTGPSTNEKLFF. CDR3 nucleotide sequence: TGTGCCAGCAGGACGGGACCGTCAACTAATGAAAAACTGTTTTTT. The full variable domain, rest sourced from reference TRBV7-9 and TRBJ1-4, is DTGVSQNPRHKITKRGQNVTFRCDPISEHNRLYWYRQTLGQGPEFLTYFQNEAQLEKSRLLSDRFSAERPKGSFSTLEIQRTEQGDSAMYLCASRTGPSTNEKLFFGSGTQLSVL.

A word on this clonotype: A much larger clone differs from this one at a single base, so this may be a read error. V and J are TRBV5-1 and TRBJ2-7; D is undetermined. Per the germline V gene, CDR1 is SGHRS and CDR2 is YFSETQ. The V gene lost 1 base and the J gene lost 4 bases, with 15 bases spanning the gap. This CDR3 has 15 amino acids. CDR3 DNA sequence: TGCGCCAGCAGCTTGATTCAACCCCTCTTGTACGAGCAGTACTTC. Translation gives CASSLIQPLLYEQYF.

The rearrangement uses TRBV20-1 and TRBJ2-4, with a possible D match to TRBD1 (6 bases). Germline CDR1 reads DFQATT; CDR2 reads SNEGSKA (reference sequence). The CDR3 consists of 12 residues. The CDR3 loop is CTQQGAKNIQYF. The DNA of the CDR3 is TGCACTCAACAGGGAGCCAAAAACATTCAGTACTTC.

J is TRBJ2-7 and V is TRBV29-1, with 7 bases that match TRBD2. CDR3 length: 13 amino acids. J lost 3 bases, V lost 5 bases, and 7 bases had no gene match. Germline values: CDR1 SQVTM, CDR2 ANQGSEA. Here the CDR3 DNA reads TGCAGCGTTAGGACTAGGGAGGACTACGAGCAGTACTTC. Translating gives CSVRTREDYEQYF.

A few counts support this clonotype. This chain links TRBV12-3 or TRBV12-4 with TRBJ1-6; tentative D call: TRBD1 (5 bases). V was pared by 5 bases and J by 10 bases, with 15 bases between. CDR3 length: 14 residues. The CDR3 here is CASSPQGFQSPLHF. In nucleotides, the CDR3 is TGTGCCAGCAGTCCGCAGGGTTTTCAATCACCCCTCCACTTT.

Comments on this clonotype: At one of its ends the junction is not consistent with the germline gene, which may arise from a read error. V usage is TRBV5-1 and J usage is TRBJ2-1, with TRBD2 identical over 10 bases. Germline V lookup: CDR1 SGHRS, CDR2 YFSETQ. The CDR3 consists of 14 residues. The CDR3 loop is CASSWRTSGNERFF. CDR3 bases: TGCGCCAGCAGCTGGAGGACTAGCGGCAATGAGCGGTTCTTC.

This clonotype was seen many times. The V call is TRBV5-1, the J call TRBJ2-1; TRBD2 agrees at 16 bases. The CDR3 is 17 residues long. The germline V gene encodes CDR1 SGHRS and CDR2 YFSETQ. The V and J ends lost 4 bases and 9 bases, in that order; junction bases with no gene match: 10. DNA for the CDR3: TGCGCCAGCAGCACCGGGACTAGCGGGAGGGCCTTGGCTGAGCAGTTCTTC. It codes for CASSTGTSGRALAEQFF. The whole variable domain, remainder taken from reference TRBV5-1 and TRBJ2-1, is KAGVTQTPRYLIKTRGQQVTLSCSPISGHRSVSWYQQTPGQGLQFLFEYFSETQRNKGNFPGRFSGRQFSNSRSEMNVSTLELGDSALYLCASSTGTSGRALAEQFFGPGTRLTVL.

The chain uses TRBV18 and TRBJ2-4; 14 positions agree with TRBD2. The CDR3 length is 16 residues. The germline CDR1 and CDR2 sequences are KGHSH and LQKENI. V was clipped by 3 bases and J by 6 bases; unmatched bases: 4. The CDR3 nucleotides are TGTGCCAGCTCACCGACTAGCGGGAGGGCCCCAAACATTCAGTACTTC. It encodes CASSPTSGRAPNIQYF.

This clonotype was counted only a few times. CDR3 sequence reads: CASSLILAGAGELFF. The DNA of the CDR3 is TGTGCCAGCAGTTTAATACTAGCGGGAGCCGGGGAGCTGTTTTTT. This chain joins TRBV28 and TRBJ2-2, with 11 bases that match TRBD2. In germline, CDR1 is MDHEN, CDR2 SYDVKM. V dropped 2 bases and J dropped 6; count of bases not matched to a gene: 2. The CDR3 runs to 15 residues.

The sample holds a few counts of this clonotype. This chain joins TRBV5-1 and TRBJ2-7, with 7 bases that match TRBD2. Per germline, CDR1 SGHRS and CDR2 YFSETQ. The trim removed 0 bases at V and 6 bases at J, leaving 3 bases unmatched. The CDR3 covers 13 residues. The CDR3 region has the DNA TGCGCCAGCAGCTTGGCCGGGAGGTCCGAGCAGTACTTC. This encodes CASSLAGRSEQYF.

This clonotype was detected only a few times. The rearrangement links TRBV20-1 to TRBJ2-7, with 7 bases fitting TRBD1. With V trimmed by 2 bases and J by 6 bases, 7 bases remained unmatched. Germline CDR1 DFQATT, CDR2 SNEGSKA (reference sequence). The CDR3 spans 13 residues. This CDR3 reads CSARPDRVSEQYF. As DNA, the CDR3 is TGCAGTGCTAGACCAGACAGGGTGTCCGAGCAGTACTTC.

The rearrangement links TRBV5-1 to TRBJ2-1; D remains ambiguous. The V and J ends lost 4 bases and 3 bases respectively, with 20 bases between them. Germline CDR1 and CDR2: SGHRS and YFSETQ. The CDR3 is made up of 17 amino acids. The CDR3 coding sequence is TGCGCCAGCAGCCCGTCGTTAGCACCAATCTTCTACAATGAGCAGTTCTTC. It is translated as CASSPSLAPIFYNEQFF.

The J gene is TRBJ2-5, the V gene TRBV11-2; 7 nucleotides line up with TRBD2. V trimming: 1 base; J trimming: 5 bases; junction bases outside the gene matches: 7. This CDR3 is built from 15 residues. Germline V gene lookup returns CDR1 SGHAT and CDR2 FQNNGV. CDR3 sequence reads: CASSLVGSGTETQYF. CDR3 DNA sequence: TGTGCCAGCAGCTTAGTGGGCAGCGGGACTGAGACCCAGTACTTC.

This clonotype was seen ten or more times. CDR3 bases: TGTGCCAGCAGCCTATCTTCTAGCGGGAAGTCCTACGAGCAGTACTTC. Protein product: CASSLSSSGKSYEQYF. V and J are TRBV12-3 or TRBV12-4 and TRBJ2-7; 9 positions agree with TRBD2. CDR3 length equals 16 residues. V shed 6 bases and J 1 base; nucleotides not matched to a gene: 10.

As to this clonotype: One base away lies a much larger clone, so this may be a sequencing read error. V gene TRBV7-9 combines with J gene TRBJ1-1; D not certain. In germline, CDR1 is SEHNR, CDR2 FQNEAQ (reference sequence). This CDR3 is 14 amino acids long. Trimming took off 2 bases at V and 4 bases at J, with 11 bases between the two ends. The CDR3 region has the DNA TGTGCCAGCAGCTTACCAGAGATGAGCACTGAAGCTTTCTTT. Translated: CASSLPEMSTEAFF.